This T cell receptor beta chain was obtained from a study of cytomegalovirus exposure and HLA in healthy donors listed by TCRdb under 2017. Concerning the study at large: In an earlier analysis of approximately 640 of the donors, 276 Gb of sequence data and 90 million to 120 million unique TCR beta sequences from about 190 million T cells were reported. All discovery cohort repertoires had been generated using a single sequencing platform. An earlier analysis of 587 of the donors applied high-throughput TCR beta sequencing to assess whether each TCR beta V gene segment acted as functional or pseudogenic. To study patterns of TCR occurrence, a later analysis re-analyzed previously published TCR beta repertoires from several hundred donors and added high-resolution HLA genotyping. The genetic ancestry cluster associated with self-reported Caucasian donors included approximately 85% of the roughly 400 genotyped donors. Roughly 300 gigabases of sequencing data and around 80 million unique TCR sequences made up an early release that covered around 640 HLA-typed donors. Typing coverage differed by locus: A, B, C, DRB1 and DQB1 were typed in about 629-630 donors, DQA1 in roughly 500, DPA1 in 606, and DPB1 in 472. Alongside the repertoire data, information on donor age, sex, ethnicity and CMV serostatus was compiled. HLA typing included class I and class II loci at four-digit resolution. The study combined high-throughput TCR immunosequencing, statistical association of individual TCRs with disease status, and machine learning to predict cytomegalovirus infection status. The study was designed to test whether signatures of past pathogen exposure could be identified by cataloging public T cell receptors. Using immunosequencing, the study profiled T cell repertoires from 640 or so subjects and related those repertoires to cytomegalovirus serostatus. In a later genetic analysis, genome-wide SNP genotypes for about 65% of the roughly 670 donors were used, and that subset was treated as a discovery cohort. Roughly five DR-DQ haplotypes were treated as single units for association and clustering because of strong linkage in the cohort. In the later analysis, no new phenotypic data were used to find candidate immune exposures; instead, reliance was placed on TCR beta sequences and their occurrence across donors. Among about 400 genotyped donors of the cohort, an average of approximately 220,000 unique TCR beta nucleotide sequences was sequenced per donor, of which approximately 19% were non-productive. In addition to the first cohort of approximately 650 subjects, a separate validation cohort of around 110 different subjects was used. The paper's findings and limits, for the study overall: The classifier was reported to diagnose cytomegalovirus status with high specificity and sensitivity in both the original and validation cohorts. Most CMV-associated TCR beta chains appeared to be HLA-restricted in a later analysis, and the HLA associations seemed to be driven largely by CMV exposure. Specific HLA alleles were associated with over 15,000 TCR beta sequences at a false discovery rate of 0.05 in a later analysis. Assigning TCR associations to individual alleles was difficult when HLA alleles, especially DR and DQ, strongly co-occurred. Sequencing depth was assumed to be roughly uniform across donors in the presence/absence analyses, though that assumption may not hold. In an earlier analysis of approximately 590 of the donors, most TCR beta V segments appeared in productive rearrangements about 87% or about 30% of the time, broadly matching IMGT annotations. Because counts were too low, about 15 rarely observed V segments, including chromosome 9 orphons, were left out of the earlier analysis of over 550 of the donors. The authors suggested that the approach could potentially be extended to other disease states and immunological phenotypes. Compared with equally common non-associated chains, HLA-associated TCR beta chains in a later analysis were more clonally expanded and had lower generation probabilities. Three of the identified cytomegalovirus-associated TCR beta chains were confirmed in vitro to be specific for cytomegalovirus antigens. Because the 87-base-pair reads could not distinguish some IMGT-functional V segments, including TRBV6-2 and TRBV6-3, those segments were excluded. A later analysis found that TCR association rates varied across HLA loci, with DRB1 alleles showing the most associated TCRs and HLA-C alleles the fewest. Most TCR sequences were observed very rarely across donors, whereas some public TCRs were present in many individuals. The cohort was sequenced for TCR beta chains only, and without alpha or paired-chain data the features that could be detected were limited. CMV serostatus was the only immune exposure information available for the cohort. In the study, roughly 160 TCR beta chains were listed as associated with cytomegalovirus. A group of highly shared sequence variants was considered likely to be a technical artifact of the sequencing pipeline. Compared with the roughly 700-donor mean, donors in an Asian-associated ancestry cluster had fewer N-insertions in productive TCRs, according to a later genetic analysis. Correlated functional status among segregating V segments might reflect linkage disequilibrium, but an unknown experimental factor could not be ruled out. A later analysis reported that several top co-occurrence clusters appeared linked to parvovirus B19, influenza, CMV and Epstein-Barr virus. In a later genetic analysis, a missense DCLRE1C variant was associated with V-gene and J-gene trimming of TCR beta chains, and the association was replicated in an independent cohort. A further reported finding was that TCR beta sequences accurately predicted the HLA-A and HLA-B alleles for most subjects in the first cohort. Because some donors lacked HLA typing at each locus, the association tests relied only on the typed subset.

CDR3 length: 14 amino acids, cysteine to phenylalanine. Here the CDR3 DNA is all that survives: 42 bases in frame from base 1. The germline V gene (reference sequence) provides CDR1 SEHNR and CDR2 FQNEAQ. Receptor libraries were prepared by the immunoSEQ multiplex PCR assay. For the multiplex PCR, a mixture combining 60 forward primers for TCR Vbeta segments and 13 reverse primers for TCR Jbeta segments was used. A multiplex PCR assay on genomic DNA amplified the CDR3 region of rearranged TCR beta genes. On the Illumina HiSeq System, the amplified TCR beta libraries were sequenced as 87-base-pair reads. From the authors' description of their analysis: A later analysis tallied roughly 76 million unique TCR beta chains across the 700 or so repertoires, and approximately 12 million of those chains were shared by two or more donors. Raw reads were error-corrected and collapsed into unique sequences by a nearest-neighbor algorithm in which closely related sequences were merged to remove PCR and sequencing errors. CDR3 sequences were aligned to IMGT reference sequences to assign V, D and J gene segments. For a sequence to be retained, at least a six-nucleotide match to both a V gene segment and a J gene segment was required. A rearrangement was called productive if the CDR3 had no stop codons and remained in frame with V and J, and every other rearrangement was called non-productive. CDR3 was defined by IMGT convention, running from the second conserved V-encoded cysteine to the conserved J-encoded phenylalanine. The earlier analysis of about 560 of the donors excluded any sequence lacking an unambiguous match to a single V gene segment. An earlier analysis of 500 to 600 of the donors classified V segments as functional when productive rearrangements were above 56.7% and as segregating when the standard deviation between donors was above 5%. To diagnose cytomegalovirus status from the catalog of TCR beta chain sequences, a statistical classification framework was built. In a later analysis, TCR nucleotide sequences were compared against IMGT/GENE-DB human TR gene sequences so that V and J genes could be assigned. The TCRdist pipeline was used in a later analysis to assign CDR3 sequences and most-parsimonious VDJ recombination scenarios. A later analysis defined each TCR beta chain by its CDR3 amino acid sequence plus V-gene family, and excluded reads lacking a unique V-gene family. In a later analysis, around 650 highly shared, low-generation-probability nucleotide sequences were removed to address suspected cross-contamination and a sequencing artifact. A later analysis calculated a clonal expansion index for each public chain from normalized within-repertoire ranks of inferred template counts. In a later analysis, generation probabilities were computed using a VDJ recombination model fitted to out-of-frame rearrangements, and the results were checked against IGoR. In a later analysis, TCR-TCR, TCR-HLA and TCR-CMV co-occurrence was scored with hypergeometric tests, and a repertoire-size bias correction was applied to TCR pairs. A later analysis estimated false discovery rates by permuting HLA or CMV assignments 20 times. In a later analysis, co-occurring TCRs were grouped with DBSCAN, and TCRdist sequence similarity was added when clustering was performed within HLA-allele-positive subsets. Co-occurrence clustering excluded repertoires with fewer than 30,000 or more than 120,000 public chains, plus five with anomalous nucleotide sharing. The clones in this table, taken by TCRdb from immuneACCESS, are in-frame only. Not every clone is retained; where verified, under half of the shortfall comes from an unresolved V gene, and the cause of the rest is unknown. The V and J calls and clone size were taken over from that table, and D and trimming were inferred from the DNA. In this sample the table shows some 200,000 clones, approximately 81% of which occur a single time. The ten largest clones capture approximately 2.2% of the sample.

Notes on this clone: No antigen is known for it. Relative to the germline gene, one junction end is altered; a read error may explain this.

The cohort consisted of 600 or so healthy bone marrow donors. At the time of sampling, every cohort member was nominally healthy, though immune exposures that went unrecorded were likely present. The donor tested CMV seronegative and was one of the 352 seronegative cohort members. A peripheral blood sample was collected from each donor, and TCR beta sequencing was performed on peripheral blood mononuclear cells. Genomic DNA extraction from the blood cell samples was performed with the Qiagen DNeasy Blood Extraction Kit. The sequencing sample was made of PBMCs. The TCR originated in a woman aged 50 to 65 in good health and CMV-seronegative. The chain is made from TRBV7-9 and TRBJ2-7, with the D gene too uncertain to name. The CDR3 region: CSSLSPDISYEQYF. The bases are TGTTCCAGCTTGTCTCCCGACATTTCCTACGAGCAGTACTTC.